The 26 T cell receptor beta chains below come from one sample, sequenced in a study of blood T cell repertoires in COVID-19. This table comes from immunoSEQ multiplex PCR, and its TCRdb copy is limited to in-frame clones, with some not included. The repertoire consists of hundreds of thousands of clones, with around 84% occurring once and the leading ten covering 6.8%. The sequenced sample was PBMCs or T cells enriched from blood (not recorded which). The receptors shown here come from a woman aged 40 to 49 who had recovered from COVID-19.

This chain links TRBV29-1 with TRBJ1-1, with D hard to call. This CDR3 contains 13 residues. V was clipped by 3 bases and J by 3 bases, with 11 bases between them. Germline values: CDR1 SQVTM, CDR2 ANQGSEA. CDR3 coding DNA: TGCAGCGTTGAGCGGGTTTTAGACACTGAAGCTTTCTTT. Translated: CSVERVLDTEAFF.

J is TRBJ1-1 and V is TRBV3-1 (or the pseudogene TRBV3-2); no definite D call. The CDR3 spans 14 residues. V lost 1 base and J 5 bases, leaving 11 bases between the germline ends. Germline V CDR1 and CDR2: LGHDT, YNNKEL (reference sequence). CDR3 coding DNA: TGTGCCAGCAGCCAAGGGCTGACTTCGACTGAAGCTTTCTTT. It specifies CASSQGLTSTEAFF.

This chain connects TRBV15 to TRBJ2-3; tentatively, D is TRBD2 (5 bases). The CDR3 runs to 16 residues. The V gene's germline CDR1 is LNHNV and CDR2 YYDKDF (reference sequence). V lost 0 bases to trimming and J lost 1 base, with 11 bases between them. CDR3 sequence (DNA): TGTGCCACCAGCAGAGAGCCGCGGACTGGCACAGATACGCAGTATTTT. Translation gives CATSREPRTGTDTQYF.

The chain employs TRBV24-1 and TRBJ1-4; TRBD1 agrees at 8 bases. The CDR3 runs to 16 residues. Germline V lookup: CDR1 KGHDR, CDR2 SFDVKD. With 3 bases clipped from V and 3 bases from J, the junction kept 5 bases outside the gene matches. CDR3 nucleotides: TGTGCCACCAGTGATCCTGGACAGGGCTCTAATGAAAAACTGTTTTTT. Translating gives CATSDPGQGSNEKLFF.

This sequence joins TRBV7-2 and TRBJ2-1; 9 positions match TRBD1. J gave up 6 bases and V 6 bases, and 9 bases lay outside the gene matches. Germline CDR1 SGHTA, CDR2 FQGNSA. The CDR3 runs 15 residues. The CDR3 DNA follows: TGTGCCAGCAGGCAAACAGGGGGCGGTAGCAATGAGCAGTTCTTC. The encoded protein is CASRQTGGGSNEQFF.

V is TRBV21-1 and J is TRBJ2-7; the table assigns TRBD2, which was not confirmed against the DNA. TRBV21-1 is given as a pseudogene. The CDR3 runs 15 residues. CDR3 nucleotide sequence: TGTGCCAGCAGCCCCGAGGGAGGGAGGGCCTACGAGCAGTACGTC. Protein sequence: CASSPEGGRAYEQYV.

The chain uses TRBV6-5 and TRBJ2-2; 7 bases line up with TRBD1. CDR1 and CDR2 from the germline V gene are MNHEY and SVGAGI. V was pared by 7 bases and J by 1 base, with 3 bases of the junction left unmatched. This CDR3 has 14 residues. CDR3 residues: CASMNRGNTGELFF. CDR3 DNA: TGTGCCAGCATGAACAGGGGGAACACCGGGGAGCTGTTTTTT.

The V gene is TRBV7-6, the J gene TRBJ2-2; tentative D call: TRBD1 (6 bases). Germline-derived CDR1 and CDR2 are SGHVS and FNYEAQ. The CDR3 covers 18 residues. The V and J ends lost 4 bases and 2 bases respectively, with 20 bases between them. This CDR3 reads CASSSNPLSGGNTGELFF. The CDR3 nucleotides are TGTGCCAGCAGCTCGAACCCCTTGAGTGGGGGCAACACCGGGGAGCTGTTTTTT.

V and J are TRBV18 and TRBJ2-7; D remains unclear. The V gene's germline CDR1 is KGHSH and CDR2 LQKENI. V was clipped by 6 bases and J by 1 base, with 10 bases between them. There are 13 residues in the CDR3. The CDR3 protein is CASSLGRSYEQYV. For the CDR3, the DNA is TGTGCCAGCTCCCTCGGTCGATCCTACGAGCAGTACGTC.

The J gene is TRBJ1-1, the V gene TRBV30, with D maybe TRBD1 (6 bases). The CDR3 is 14 amino acids. CDR1 GTSNPN and CDR2 SVGIG come from the germline V gene (reference sequence). V gave up 0 bases and J gave up 5 bases, with 13 bases separating them. The CDR3 DNA sequence: TGTGCCTGGAGTGTAATAGGGGGGGGGACTGAAGCTTTCTTT. Protein: CAWSVIGGGTEAFF. Looking up the rest from reference TRBV30 and TRBJ1-1 gives the full variable domain: SQTIHQWPATLVQPVGSPLSLECTVEGTSNPNLYWYRQAAGRGLQLLFYSVGIGQISSEVPQNLSASRPQDRQFILSSKKLLLSDSGFYLCAWSVIGGGTEAFFGQGTRLTVV.

V gene TRBV4-1 combines with J gene TRBJ2-5, with unresolved D. This CDR3 spans 15 amino acids. Germline V gene lookup returns CDR1 MGHRA and CDR2 YSYEKL. Deletions cut 0 bases from V and 0 bases from J, with 8 bases between. The chain's CDR3 is CASSQDGRYQETQYF. CDR3 nucleotides: TGCGCCAGCAGCCAAGATGGCCGTTACCAAGAGACCCAGTACTTC.

The CDR3 DNA reads as TGTGCCAGCAGCTTAACTTACGGGAGCTCCTATAATTCACCCCTCCACTTT. It translates to CASSLTYGSSYNSPLHF. The chain couples TRBV11-2 to TRBJ1-6, with D unresolved. V lost 2 bases and J lost 0, with 11 bases in between. This CDR3 comprises 17 residues. Per the germline V gene, CDR1 is SGHAT and CDR2 is FQNNGV.

V gene TRBV19 combines with J gene TRBJ2-4, with 10 bases lining up with TRBD2. Germline CDR1 and CDR2: LNHDA and SQIVND (reference sequence). V was clipped by 1 base and J by 2 bases; unmatched bases: 11. The CDR3 contains 19 residues. The CDR3 coding sequence is TGTGCCAGTAGTATAGTTTCTAGCGGGAGTGATCCGACCAAAAACATTCAGTACTTC. Residues: CASSIVSSGSDPTKNIQYF.

This sequence joins TRBV28 and TRBJ2-2, with 10 bases lining up with TRBD2. There are 16 residues in the CDR3. With V trimmed by 3 bases and J by 4 bases, 5 bases remained unmatched. Germline V lookup: CDR1 MDHEN, CDR2 SYDVKM. The CDR3 reads CASSFGRLAGTGELFF. The CDR3 region has the DNA TGTGCCAGCAGTTTCGGAAGACTAGCGGGCACCGGGGAGCTGTTTTTT.

This clone was detected only once. V gene TRBV18 combines with J gene TRBJ2-3; no clear D. The CDR3 is 14 residues long. V lost 3 bases and J lost 4, with 11 bases in between. Germline V gene sequence: CDR1 KGHSH, CDR2 LQKENI. The CDR3 sequence is CASSPRRLPDTQYF. CDR3 coding DNA: TGTGCCAGCTCACCTCGGCGGCTCCCAGATACGCAGTATTTT.

V and J are TRBV6-6 and TRBJ2-3, with D tentatively TRBD1 (6 bases). CDR1 is MNHNY, CDR2 SVGAGI, per germline (reference sequence). V shed 1 base and J shed 12 bases, with 11 bases lying between them. This CDR3 has 12 residues. The CDR3 region has the DNA TGTGCCAGCAGTTACTTACAGGGCAACCAGTATTTT. Amino acids: CASSYLQGNQYF.

This sequence joins TRBV18 and TRBJ1-1, with 9 bases matching TRBD1. CDR3 length: 13 residues. V was clipped by 5 bases and J by 7 bases; unmatched bases: 5. Looked up from germline, CDR1 is KGHSH and CDR2 is LQKENI. DNA for the CDR3: TGTGCCAGCTCATGGACAGGGGCAGGTGAAGCTTTCTTT. Translated, it gives CASSWTGAGEAFF.

This chain links TRBV28 with TRBJ1-1, with 9 bases lining up with TRBD1. The CDR3 spans 17 residues. Germline CDR1 and CDR2: MDHEN and SYDVKM. V lost 6 bases and J lost 6; bases outside the gene matches: 17. The CDR3 sequence: CASRRRGQGGTRAEAFF. For the CDR3, the DNA is TGTGCCAGCAGACGCCGGGGACAGGGAGGGACACGGGCTGAAGCTTTCTTT. Combining the CDR3 with reference TRBV28 and TRBJ1-1 gives the whole variable domain DVKVTQSSRYLVKRTGEKVFLECVQDMDHENMFWYRQDPGLGLRLIYFSYDVKMKEKGDIPEGYSVSREKKERFSLILESASTNQTSMYLCASRRRGQGGTRAEAFFGQGTRLTVV.

This sequence joins TRBV3-1 (or the pseudogene TRBV3-2) and TRBJ2-2; 10 bases match TRBD1. V shed 4 bases and J 6 bases; nucleotides not matched to a gene: 2. Germline CDR1 reads LGHDT; CDR2 reads YNNKEL (reference sequence). The CDR3 has 14 amino acids. The CDR3 loop reads CASSPGQGAGELFF. CDR3 nucleotides: TGTGCCAGCAGCCCCGGACAGGGGGCCGGGGAGCTGTTTTTT.

J is TRBJ1-5 and V is TRBV30, with a weak D call TRBD1 (5 bases). V lost 0 bases, J lost 6 bases, and 9 bases lay in between. In germline, CDR1 is GTSNPN, CDR2 SVGIG (reference sequence). This CDR3 spans 13 amino acids. CDR3 in DNA: TGTGCCTGGAGTGTGGAGGGGAGTCAGCCCCAGCATTTT. Translation: CAWSVEGSQPQHF. The entire variable domain, with the rest obtained from reference TRBV30 and TRBJ1-5, is as follows: SQTIHQWPATLVQPVGSPLSLECTVEGTSNPNLYWYRQAAGRGLQLLFYSVGIGQISSEVPQNLSASRPQDRQFILSSKKLLLSDSGFYLCAWSVEGSQPQHFGDGTRLSIL.

The chain joins TRBV2 to TRBJ2-3; TRBD2 matches at 9 bases. J gave up 3 bases and V 2 bases, and 0 bases lay outside the gene matches. CDR1 and CDR2 from the germline V gene are SNHLY and FYNNEI. This CDR3 is 14 amino acids long. CDR3 sequence reads: CASSELAGTDTQYF. CDR3 nucleotides: TGTGCCAGCAGTGAACTAGCGGGAACAGATACGCAGTATTTT.

J is TRBJ2-7 and V is TRBV2; TRBD1 is a possible D gene (5 bases). This CDR3 is built from 14 residues. CDR1 is SNHLY, CDR2 FYNNEI, per germline. Trimming took 4 bases from V and 6 from J, leaving 16 bases between them. The CDR3 DNA sequence: TGTGCCAGCAGTGGAGTGAGAACAGGTCGCGAGCAGTACGTC. This encodes CASSGVRTGREQYV.

This chain links TRBV5-4 with TRBJ2-7; tentatively, D is TRBD2 (6 bases). Deletions cut 2 bases from V and 0 bases from J, with 9 bases between. This CDR3 contains 14 residues. Germline V CDR1 and CDR2: SGHNT, YYREEE (reference sequence). CDR3 DNA sequence: TGTGCCAGCAGCTTTAGCGGTAGCTCCTACGAGCAGTACGTC. Encoded protein: CASSFSGSSYEQYV.

The chain couples TRBV27 to TRBJ1-4; perhaps TRBD1 as D (5 bases). CDR1 and CDR2 (germline): MNHEY, SMNVEV (reference sequence). CDR3 length: 12 residues. Trimming removed 6 bases from V and 8 bases from J, with 10 bases in between. CDR3: CASRGREEKLFF. The DNA of the CDR3 is TGTGCCAGCAGGGGGCGCGAGGAAAAACTGTTTTTT.

This chain connects TRBV3-1 (or the pseudogene TRBV3-2) to TRBJ2-1; 11 positions agree with TRBD2. Germline V gene lookup returns CDR1 LGHDT and CDR2 YNNKEL (reference sequence). Germline trimming cut 8 bases from V and 5 bases from J; bases unmatched to any gene: 14. The CDR3 runs 17 residues. The CDR3 nucleotides are TGTGCCAGCGGGCCCACTAGCGGGAGTTGGTCGAACAATGAGCAGTTCTTC. Translated, it gives CASGPTSGSWSNNEQFF.

This chain uses TRBV9 with TRBJ2-3; D gene ambiguous. The length of the CDR3 is 12 residues. Germline CDR1 is SGDLS and CDR2 is YYNGEE. V was clipped by 4 bases and J by 4 bases, with 7 bases between them. The CDR3 region has the DNA TGTGCCAGCAGCCCGCAGGCAGATACGCAGTATTTT. Encoded protein: CASSPQADTQYF.